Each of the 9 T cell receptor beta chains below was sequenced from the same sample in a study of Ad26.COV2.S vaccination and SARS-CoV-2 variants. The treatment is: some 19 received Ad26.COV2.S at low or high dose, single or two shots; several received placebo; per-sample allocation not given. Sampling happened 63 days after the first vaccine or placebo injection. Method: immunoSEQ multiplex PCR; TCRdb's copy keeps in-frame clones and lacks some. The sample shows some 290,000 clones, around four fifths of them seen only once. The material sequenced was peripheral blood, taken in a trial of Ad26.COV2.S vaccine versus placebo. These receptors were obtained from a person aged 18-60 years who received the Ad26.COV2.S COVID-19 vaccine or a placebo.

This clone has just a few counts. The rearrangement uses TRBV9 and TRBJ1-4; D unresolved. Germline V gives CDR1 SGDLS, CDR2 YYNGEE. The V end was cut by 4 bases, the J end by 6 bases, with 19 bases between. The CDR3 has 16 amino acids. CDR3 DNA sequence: TGTGCCAGCAGCCCCAGCCTGGCCAGACGGGATGAAAAACTGTTTTTT. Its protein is CASSPSLARRDEKLFF.

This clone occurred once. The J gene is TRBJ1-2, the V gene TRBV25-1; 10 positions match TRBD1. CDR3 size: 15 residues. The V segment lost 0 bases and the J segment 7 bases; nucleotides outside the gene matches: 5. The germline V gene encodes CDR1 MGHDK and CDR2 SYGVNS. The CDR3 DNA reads TGTGCCAGCAGTGAATATTTGACAGGGGGCTCTGGCTACACCTTC. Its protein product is CASSEYLTGGSGYTF.

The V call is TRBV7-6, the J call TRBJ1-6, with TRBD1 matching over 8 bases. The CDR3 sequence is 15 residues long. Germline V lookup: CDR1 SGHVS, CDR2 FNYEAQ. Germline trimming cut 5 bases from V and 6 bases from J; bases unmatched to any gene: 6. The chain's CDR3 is CASSPRTGSNSPLHF. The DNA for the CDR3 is TGTGCCAGCAGCCCACGGACAGGGTCTAATTCACCCCTCCACTTT. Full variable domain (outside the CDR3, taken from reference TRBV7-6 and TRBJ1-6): GAGVSQSPRYKVTKRGQDVALRCDPISGHVSLYWYRQALGQGPEFLTYFNYEAQQDKSGLPNDRFSAERPEGSISTLTIQRTEQRDSAMYRCASSPRTGSNSPLHFGNGTRLTVT.

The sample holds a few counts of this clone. The CDR3 DNA reads TGTGCCAGTAGGGACAGCCACAATCAGCCCCAGCATTTT. This sequence encodes CASRDSHNQPQHF. V is TRBV19 and J is TRBJ1-5; maybe TRBD1 (6 bases). Germline assignment: CDR1 LNHDA and CDR2 SQIVND (reference sequence). Trimming left V 6 bases short and J 3 bases short, with 9 bases between. The CDR3 covers 13 residues. The full variable domain, its missing parts supplied by reference TRBV19 and TRBJ1-5, is DGGITQSPKYLFRKEGQNVTLSCEQNLNHDAMYWYRQDPGQGLRLIYYSQIVNDFQKGDIAEGYSVSREKKESFPLTVTSAQKNPTAFYLCASRDSHNQPQHFGDGTRLSIL.

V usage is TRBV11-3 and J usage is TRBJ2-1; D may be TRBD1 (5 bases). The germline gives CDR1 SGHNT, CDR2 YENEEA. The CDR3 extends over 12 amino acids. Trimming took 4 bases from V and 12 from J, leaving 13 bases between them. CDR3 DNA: TGTGCCAGCAGCTCCGAAACAGGACCGCAGTTCTTC. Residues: CASSSETGPQFF. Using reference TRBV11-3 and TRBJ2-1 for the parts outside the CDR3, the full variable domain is EAGVVQSPRYKIIEKKQPVAFWCNPISGHNTLYWYLQNLGQGPELLIRYENEEAVDDSQLPKDRFSAERLKGVDSTLKIQPAELGDSAVYLCASSSETGPQFFGPGTRLTVL.

In DNA, the CDR3 is TGTGCCAGCCTGGACAGGGGTTTCTCTGGAAACACCATATATTTT. This codes for CASLDRGFSGNTIYF. This chain joins TRBV28 and TRBJ1-3; 9 bases line up with TRBD1. Unmatched junction bases numbered 5, after V lost 8 bases and J lost 0 bases. The CDR3 consists of 15 residues. Germline loops: CDR1 MDHEN, CDR2 SYDVKM.

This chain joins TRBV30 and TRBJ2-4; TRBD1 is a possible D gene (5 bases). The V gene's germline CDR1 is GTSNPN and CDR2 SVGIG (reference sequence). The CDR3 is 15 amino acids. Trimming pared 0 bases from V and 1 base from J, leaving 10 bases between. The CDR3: CAWSVGVVAKNIQYF. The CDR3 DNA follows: TGTGCCTGGAGTGTAGGGGTGGTGGCCAAAAACATTCAGTACTTC.

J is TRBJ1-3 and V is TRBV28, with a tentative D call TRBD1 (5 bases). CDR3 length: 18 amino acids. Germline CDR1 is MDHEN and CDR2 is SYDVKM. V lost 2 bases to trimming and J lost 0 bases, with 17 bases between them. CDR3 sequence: CASSLSREYIYSGNTIYF. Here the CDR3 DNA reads TGTGCCAGCAGTTTAAGCAGGGAGTACATCTACTCTGGAAACACCATATATTTT.

The CDR3 nucleotides are TGTGCCAGCAGTAGTCAGACAACATGGTATGGCTACACCTTC. Its translation: CASSSQTTWYGYTF. This chain links TRBV6-5 with TRBJ1-2, with D unresolved. Trimming took 5 bases from V and 5 from J, leaving 15 bases between them. Germline V gene sequence: CDR1 MNHEY, CDR2 SVGAGI. This CDR3 contains 14 residues.